This TCR beta chain was sequenced in a study of regulatory T cells in long-lasting Graves disease. Study-wide context: In persistent Graves' disease, antithyroid drugs had been taken for over 5 years and TSH receptor antibodies stayed positive.

Libraries of TCR beta came from iRepertoire HTBI primers plus Arm-PCR of CDR3 regions. Each CDR3 protein is one row after TCRdb ran MiXCR on the multiplex PCR reads. The table shows about 400,000 distinct CDR3 sequences, with 20% to 25% occurring only once. This clonotype turned up a few times. Time point defined: persistent/refractory GD, antithyroid drugs over 5 years with positive TRAb. The TCR library was made from RNA extracted from PBMCs. Patients came through an endocrinology department, and that department was in Xi'an, China. The receptor comes from a female donor with Graves disease. The sequences come from peripheral blood mononuclear cells (PBMCs), collected when the disease was refractory, from a patient treated with antithyroid drugs.

The CDR3 region is CASSPLGGGVGTIYF. CDR3 bases: TGTGCCAGCAGCCCCCTCGGTGGGGGGGTCGGCACCATATATTTT. The gene calls are TRBV7-6 and TRBJ1-3, with D perhaps TRBD1 (5 bases). V lost 5 bases and J lost 9, with 20 bases in between. The germline V gene encodes CDR1 SGHVS and CDR2 FNYEAQ. This CDR3 has 15 residues.